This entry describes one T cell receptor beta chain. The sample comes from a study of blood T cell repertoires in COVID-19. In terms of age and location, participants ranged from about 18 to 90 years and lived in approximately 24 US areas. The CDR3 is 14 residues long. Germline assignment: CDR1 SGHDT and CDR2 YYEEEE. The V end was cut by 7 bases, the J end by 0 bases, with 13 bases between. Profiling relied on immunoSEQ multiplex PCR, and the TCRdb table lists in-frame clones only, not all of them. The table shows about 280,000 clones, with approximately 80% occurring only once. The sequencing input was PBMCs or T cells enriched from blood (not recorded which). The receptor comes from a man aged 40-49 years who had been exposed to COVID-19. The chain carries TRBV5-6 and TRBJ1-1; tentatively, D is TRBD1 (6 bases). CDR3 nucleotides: TGTGCCAGCTACCTCAGGGGTCTGAACACTGAAGCTTTCTTT. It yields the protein CASYLRGLNTEAFF.